Following are 24 T cell receptor beta chains from one sample sequenced in a study of metastatic and nonmetastatic thyroid tumors (dated by TCRdb to 2018 to 2021). Before undergoing thyroid surgery, none of the patients had been given any kind of treatment. Library preparation employed PCR. The data were produced on an Illumina HiSeq 4000. TCRdb redid the processing of the public reads, applying fastp at Q25 and MiXCR, and retained in-frame beta chains. This sample comprises 35,000 to 50,000 clones, about 3.2% of them detected only once. Approximately 10% of the sample is held by the ten biggest clonotypes. Sequencing was performed on blood. Source of these receptors: a female donor with papillary thyroid cancer or a benign thyroid nodule (not recorded which). Some clones in this sample may be carry-over from other donors' samples.

This clone was counted ten times or more. The chain employs TRBV10-3 and TRBJ1-2; D possibly corresponds to TRBD1 (5 bases). From germline, CDR1 is ENHRY and CDR2 SYGVKD. The CDR3 covers 13 residues. Trimming removed 3 bases from V and 4 bases from J, with 9 bases in between. The CDR3 loop reads CAISDREGYGYTF. CDR3 DNA sequence: TGTGCCATCAGTGACAGGGAGGGCTATGGCTACACCTTC.

The V gene is TRBV5-1, the J gene TRBJ2-1; 8 bases are a match to TRBD2. The length of the CDR3 is 16 residues. Trimming removed 0 bases from V and 7 bases from J; junction bases left unmatched: 9. CDR1 is SGHRS, CDR2 YFSETQ, per germline. CDR3 loop: CASSLDGRGAGNEQFF. The DNA of the CDR3 is TGCGCCAGCAGCTTGGACGGGAGGGGTGCCGGAAATGAGCAGTTCTTC. The full variable domain, rest sourced from reference TRBV5-1 and TRBJ2-1, is KAGVTQTPRYLIKTRGQQVTLSCSPISGHRSVSWYQQTPGQGLQFLFEYFSETQRNKGNFPGRFSGRQFSNSRSEMNVSTLELGDSALYLCASSLDGRGAGNEQFFGPGTRLTVL.

There are many counts of this clone. This chain uses TRBV6-5 with TRBJ1-6; 7 nucleotides match TRBD1. The CDR3 spans 14 residues. V trimming: 2 bases; J trimming: 10 bases; junction bases outside the gene matches: 5. The V gene's germline CDR1 is MNHEY and CDR2 SVGAGI. CDR3 sequence (DNA): TGTGCCAGCAGTTACACAGGGGAACAGTCACCCCTCCACTTT. Encoded protein: CASSYTGEQSPLHF.

This clone came up many times. V is TRBV2 and J is TRBJ2-5; the match to TRBD2 covers 10 bases. This CDR3 is built from 13 residues. CDR1 SNHLY and CDR2 FYNNEI come from the germline V gene. Trimming removed 4 bases from V and 4 bases from J; junction bases left unmatched: 0. The CDR3 DNA follows: TGTGCCAGCAGTGGGACTAGCGGAGAGACCCAGTACTTC. It encodes CASSGTSGETQYF.

The chain joins TRBV28 to TRBJ2-2; perhaps TRBD2 as D (5 bases). Trimming shortened V by 11 bases and J by 4 bases, and 17 bases separated the two germline ends. The CDR3 has 14 residues. CDR1 MDHEN and CDR2 SYDVKM come from the germline V gene. The CDR3 loop is CACKPDGVTGELFF. In nucleotides, the CDR3 is TGTGCCTGCAAGCCTGACGGGGTCACCGGGGAGCTGTTTTTT.

The V gene is TRBV2, the J gene TRBJ1-6, with D hard to call. CDR1 and CDR2 from the germline V gene are SNHLY and FYNNEI. V shed 5 bases and J shed 14 bases, with 13 bases lying between them. The CDR3 sequence is 12 residues long. CDR3 sequence (DNA): TGTGCCAGCAGTCCCTATATCAAAACCCTCCACTTT. Residues: CASSPYIKTLHF.

This clone is medium-sized. The V call is TRBV19, the J call TRBJ2-2; 11 bases align to TRBD2. The junction had 5 bases not matched to a gene; V was cut back by 3 bases and J by 5 bases. The CDR3 is 16 amino acids. CDR1 and CDR2 (germline): LNHDA, SQIVND (reference sequence). The CDR3 sequence: CASSMPSGRSTGELFF. The CDR3 DNA is TGTGCCAGTAGTATGCCTAGCGGGAGGTCTACCGGGGAGCTGTTTTTT.

The J gene is TRBJ2-7, the V gene TRBV27; maybe TRBD2 (5 bases). V lost 6 bases, J lost 1 base, and 10 bases lay in between. The CDR3 is made up of 13 amino acids. Germline CDR1 is MNHEY and CDR2 is SMNVEV (reference sequence). In DNA form, the CDR3 reads TGTGCCAGCAGCTCCAGCGGTTCCTACGAGCAGTACTTC. It codes for CASSSSGSYEQYF.

This clone has more than one count but fewer than ten. This chain links TRBV7-9 with TRBJ1-1, with unresolved D. Trimming removed 6 bases from V and 7 bases from J, with 12 bases in between. This CDR3 spans 12 amino acids. Per the germline V gene, CDR1 is SEHNR and CDR2 is FQNEAQ (reference sequence). The chain's CDR3 is CASSPTGREAFF. The CDR3 nucleotides are TGTGCCAGCAGTCCTACTGGACGTGAAGCTTTCTTT.

In its sample, this clone was seen a few times. Other DNA sequences in this specimen translate into the identical CDR3. The chain combines TRBV20-1 with TRBJ2-7; 7 bases map to TRBD2. This CDR3 has 12 residues. Germline CDR1 is DFQATT and CDR2 is SNEGSKA (reference sequence). The CDR3 region has the DNA TGCAGCGCCGGTCGGGGGGACTACGAGCAGTACTTC. Amino acids: CSAGRGDYEQYF.

This clone was observed a few times. The rearrangement links TRBV7-9 to TRBJ1-2; 7 nucleotides align to TRBD1. The CDR3 has 16 amino acids. The germline V gene has CDR1 SEHNR and CDR2 FQNEAQ (reference sequence). V trimming: 5 bases; J trimming: 7 bases; junction bases outside the gene matches: 16. This CDR3 reads CASSPGGGTDPFGYTF. The CDR3 coding sequence is TGTGCCAGCAGCCCGGGGGGCGGGACAGACCCCTTTGGCTACACCTTC. Supplemented by reference TRBV7-9 and TRBJ1-2, the full variable domain reads DTGVSQNPRHKITKRGQNVTFRCDPISEHNRLYWYRQTLGQGPEFLTYFQNEAQLEKSRLLSDRFSAERPKGSFSTLEIQRTEQGDSAMYLCASSPGGGTDPFGYTFGSGTRLTVV.

This clone was counted at least ten times. The chain couples TRBV10-3 to TRBJ2-6; the match to TRBD1 covers 12 bases. V dropped 6 bases and J dropped 4; count of bases not matched to a gene: 4. The CDR3 loop spans 16 amino acids. Germline CDR1 and CDR2: ENHRY and SYGVKD. CDR3 in DNA: TGTGCCATCAGAGTGGGACAGGGGGCCGGGGCCAACGTCCTGACTTTC. Translated, it gives CAIRVGQGAGANVLTF.

This clone was found many times. V and J are TRBV24-1 and TRBJ2-3; 8 bases align to TRBD1. Germline V gene data show CDR1 as KGHDR and CDR2 as SFDVKD. This CDR3 is 13 amino acids long. Trimming removed 10 bases from V and 5 bases from J; junction bases left unmatched: 7. The CDR3 spells CATNDRGRDTQYF. DNA of the CDR3: TGTGCCACGAATGACAGGGGTCGAGATACGCAGTATTTT.

The gene calls are TRBV12-3 or TRBV12-4 and TRBJ1-1, with D tentatively TRBD1 (6 bases). CDR3 length equals 14 residues. Trimming shortened V by 7 bases and J by 1 base, and 13 bases separated the two germline ends. The chain's CDR3 is CASIAEGENTEAFF. CDR3 in DNA: TGTGCCAGCATCGCAGAGGGGGAGAACACTGAAGCTTTCTTT.

This clone was counted only a few times. The chain links TRBV27 to TRBJ1-1, with TRBD1 as a possible D gene (5 bases). CDR1 is MNHEY, CDR2 SMNVEV, per germline (reference sequence). The CDR3 has 12 amino acids. Trimming removed 10 bases at V and 3 bases at J, with 12 bases between. CDR3 nucleotide sequence: TGTGCCACCATGCGGGGGTACACTGAAGCTTTCTTT. Translating gives CATMRGYTEAFF.

The table lists this clone with a few counts. The rearrangement uses TRBV20-1 and TRBJ1-1; 7 nucleotides align to TRBD1. Losses at the gene ends were 3 bases for V and 1 base for J; bases not matched to a gene: 11. From germline, CDR1 is DFQATT and CDR2 SNEGSKA (reference sequence). This CDR3 has 16 amino acids. CDR3 region: CSARLHRGRQNTEAFF. In DNA form, the CDR3 reads TGCAGTGCTAGGCTCCACAGGGGTCGTCAGAACACTGAAGCTTTCTTT.

This clone was seen repeatedly, ten times or more. CDR3 sequence: CASSPGTAGNTIYF. The DNA for the CDR3 is TGCGCCAGCAGCCCGGGGACAGCTGGAAACACCATATATTTT. V is TRBV5-1 and J is TRBJ1-3; TRBD1 aligns across 7 bases. J was trimmed by 2 bases and V by 4 bases; bases with no gene match: 3. CDR1 is SGHRS and CDR2 is YFSETQ in the germline V gene. The CDR3 is made up of 14 amino acids.

V and J are TRBV6-9 and TRBJ2-5; 8 bases are shared with TRBD1. This CDR3 region has 13 residues. CDR1 and CDR2 (germline): MNHGY, SVAAGI. V dropped 4 bases and J dropped 3; count of bases not matched to a gene: 1. CDR3 protein: CASSWTGKETQYF. The CDR3 region has the DNA TGTGCCAGCAGTTGGACAGGGAAAGAGACCCAGTACTTC.

This sequence joins TRBV6-1 and TRBJ2-1, with 7 bases lining up with TRBD1. The V gene end was trimmed by 7 bases and the J gene end by 6 bases; junction bases not matched to a gene: 6. The CDR3 has 13 residues. CDR1 and CDR2 (germline): MNHNS, SASEGT. CDR3 protein: CASTKQGINEQFF. In nucleotides, the CDR3 is TGTGCCAGCACGAAACAGGGGATCAATGAGCAGTTCTTC.

The table lists this clone with a few counts. This chain links TRBV24-1 with TRBJ2-7; D gene ambiguous. CDR3 size: 12 residues. The ends were cut back, 8 bases at V and 4 bases at J, with 11 bases in the middle. Germline assignment: CDR1 KGHDR and CDR2 SFDVKD. CDR3 sequence reads: CATMSLTYEQYF. DNA for the CDR3: TGTGCCACCATGAGCCTAACGTACGAGCAGTACTTC.

This clone was seen at least ten times. The chain has TRBV13 and TRBJ2-3, with a possible D match to TRBD2 (5 bases). The V end lost 4 bases, the J end lost 6 bases, and 17 bases lay between the germline ends. Germline V gene data show CDR1 as PRHDT and CDR2 as FYEKMQ (reference sequence). The CDR3 runs to 15 residues. The CDR3 sequence: CASSSVARETDTQYF. The CDR3 nucleotides are TGTGCCAGCAGCTCCGTCGCGAGGGAGACCGATACGCAGTATTTT.

The chain joins TRBV5-1 to TRBJ1-2; TRBD1 agrees at 9 bases. The V gene's germline CDR1 is SGHRS and CDR2 YFSETQ. This CDR3 is 16 amino acids long. V shed 0 bases and J 8 bases; nucleotides not matched to a gene: 11. For the CDR3, the DNA is TGCGCCAGCAGCTTGGCCGGTCCGGGACAGGGACAAGGCTACACCTTC. Its protein is CASSLAGPGQGQGYTF. The whole variable domain, remainder taken from reference TRBV5-1 and TRBJ1-2, is KAGVTQTPRYLIKTRGQQVTLSCSPISGHRSVSWYQQTPGQGLQFLFEYFSETQRNKGNFPGRFSGRQFSNSRSEMNVSTLELGDSALYLCASSLAGPGQGQGYTFGSGTRLTVV.

This clone was counted ten times or more. This chain connects TRBV5-1 to TRBJ1-5, with D possibly being TRBD1 (6 bases). Germline V lookup: CDR1 SGHRS, CDR2 YFSETQ. V was clipped by 3 bases and J by 5 bases, with 12 bases between them. The CDR3 covers 14 residues. CDR3 loop: CASSSNPGDQPQHF. The CDR3 DNA is TGCGCCAGCAGCTCGAATCCAGGGGATCAGCCCCAGCATTTT.

This clone was recorded many times. The chain links TRBV28 to TRBJ2-3; 9 nucleotides line up with TRBD2. After removal of 5 bases from V and 2 bases from J, the junction contained 8 bases not matched to a gene. CDR1 and CDR2 from the germline V gene are MDHEN and SYDVKM. The CDR3 is 16 amino acids. The CDR3 DNA sequence: TGTGCCAGCAGTGGACAGACTAGCGGAAACACAGATACGCAGTATTTT. This translates into CASSGQTSGNTDTQYF.